These 32 T cell receptor beta chains share one sample of origin, sequenced in a study of spatial heterogeneity in lung cancer (dated by TCRdb to the late 2010s). According to the study, the label for this sample's time point signals: sample taken at primary tumor resection. Library prep was done by 5' RACE. TCRdb records NextSeq 500 as the sequencer. TCRdb reprocessed the public reads (quality trimming at Q25 with fastp, clone calling with MiXCR) and kept in-frame beta chains. Under each unique CDR3 protein, matching rows form one entry showing the most common genes and DNA. Across this sample there are about 78,000 distinct CDR3 sequences, with about 8% seen only once. The top ten clonotypes cover 6.8% of the sample. Specimen: PBMCs, collected at surgery. The receptor source for this set is a male donor with early-stage non-small cell lung cancer.

This clonotype was counted a few times. The rearrangement joins TRBV6-5 to TRBJ1-5; D is unresolved. Germline CDR1 is MNHEY and CDR2 is SVGAGI. The CDR3 has 14 residues. Trimming removed 5 bases at V and 3 bases at J, with 11 bases between. The CDR3 sequence is CASSLRRYNQPQHF. The CDR3 DNA is TGTGCCAGCAGTCTCAGACGGTACAATCAGCCCCAGCATTTT.

This clonotype was found a few times. J is TRBJ2-7 and V is TRBV7-7; D is unresolved. Germline V CDR1 and CDR2: SSHAT, FNYEAQ (reference sequence). CDR3 length: 14 amino acids. Trimming stripped 0 bases from V and 3 bases from J, with 9 bases between. Here the CDR3 reads CASSLAPGDYEQYF. The DNA of the CDR3 is TGTGCCAGCAGCTTAGCCCCAGGCGACTACGAGCAGTACTTC. Using reference TRBV7-7 and TRBJ2-7 for the parts outside the CDR3, the full variable domain is GAGVSQSPRYKVTKRGQDVTLRCDPISSHATLYWYQQALGQGPEFLTYFNYEAQPDKSGLPSDRFSAERPEGSISTLTIQRTEQRDSAMYRCASSLAPGDYEQYFGPGTRLTVT.

This clonotype appeared many times. The chain combines TRBV19 with TRBJ1-2; D is unresolved. The CDR3 extends over 13 amino acids. In germline, CDR1 is LNHDA, CDR2 SQIVND (reference sequence). The germline V and J ends were trimmed by 9 bases and 0 bases, with 11 bases remaining between them. The CDR3 loop reads CASDDRANYGYTF. CDR3 in DNA: TGTGCCAGCGACGACCGAGCTAACTATGGCTACACCTTC.

This clonotype was observed a handful of times. The chain carries TRBV27 and TRBJ2-3; D unclear. Trimming took off 6 bases at V and 1 base at J, with 11 bases between the two ends. CDR1 MNHEY and CDR2 SMNVEV come from the germline V gene (reference sequence). There are 14 residues in the CDR3. The CDR3 nucleotides are TGTGCCAGCAGGGACCTCTTCGGCACAGATACGCAGTATTTT. Translating it yields CASRDLFGTDTQYF.

The V gene is TRBV20-1, the J gene TRBJ2-2, with 12 positions matching TRBD2. V gave up 2 bases and J gave up 9 bases; unmatched junction bases: 4. Germline loops: CDR1 DFQATT, CDR2 SNEGSKA (reference sequence). This CDR3 region has 14 residues. CDR3 in DNA: TGCAGTGCTAGATCGACTAGCGGGAGTCGGGAGCTGTTTTTT. It codes for CSARSTSGSRELFF.

This clonotype has ten or more counts. The chain carries TRBV7-2 and TRBJ2-1; 12 bases align to TRBD2. The germline gives CDR1 SGHTA, CDR2 FQGNSA. The CDR3 covers 16 residues. V was clipped by 5 bases and J by 8 bases; unmatched bases: 10. In DNA form, the CDR3 reads TGTGCCAGCAGCCGGGACGTGACTAGCGGGAGAGATGAGCAGTTCTTC. Translating it yields CASSRDVTSGRDEQFF.

This clonotype has ten or more counts. This chain connects TRBV7-2 to TRBJ2-1; D not certain. From germline, CDR1 is SGHTA and CDR2 FQGNSA. The CDR3 extends over 11 amino acids. Trimming removed 3 bases at V and 6 bases at J, with 3 bases between. CDR3: CASSFINEQFF. The CDR3, as DNA: TGTGCCAGCAGCTTTATCAATGAGCAGTTCTTC.

The table lists this clonotype with a few counts. The J gene is TRBJ1-1, the V gene TRBV25-1; 8 nucleotides align to TRBD1. Losses at the gene ends were 5 bases for V and 8 bases for J; bases not matched to a gene: 28. The germline gives CDR1 MGHDK, CDR2 SYGVNS. This CDR3 is 20 amino acids long. The CDR3 is CASSSTPGTGGSEEGREAFF. In nucleotides, the CDR3 is TGTGCCAGCAGTTCCACCCCAGGGACAGGTGGATCCGAAGAGGGCAGAGAAGCTTTCTTT.

This clonotype was detected ten times or more. The chain is built from TRBV20-1 and TRBJ2-4; TRBD1 matches at 9 bases. Germline trimming cut 1 base from V and 0 bases from J; bases unmatched to any gene: 10. From germline, CDR1 is DFQATT and CDR2 SNEGSKA (reference sequence). This CDR3 comprises 18 residues. The CDR3 region is CSARGTGEKLLAKNIQYF. The DNA for the CDR3 is TGCAGTGCTAGAGGGACAGGGGAAAAACTCCTAGCCAAAAACATTCAGTACTTC.

This clonotype showed up many times. As DNA, the CDR3 is TGCGCCAGCTCCAGGGGAAACACCGGGGAGCTGTTTTTT. Translation gives CASSRGNTGELFF. The chain joins TRBV5-1 to TRBJ2-2; the D gene is possibly TRBD1 (6 bases). The germline CDR1 and CDR2 sequences are SGHRS and YFSETQ. This CDR3 contains 13 residues. V shed 7 bases and J shed 2 bases, with 9 bases lying between them. Looking up the rest from reference TRBV5-1 and TRBJ2-2 gives the full variable domain: KAGVTQTPRYLIKTRGQQVTLSCSPISGHRSVSWYQQTPGQGLQFLFEYFSETQRNKGNFPGRFSGRQFSNSRSEMNVSTLELGDSALYLCASSRGNTGELFFGEGSRLTVL.

The V call is TRBV29-1, the J call TRBJ1-1; D is undetermined. The length of the CDR3 is 13 residues. V was trimmed by 7 bases and J by 0 bases, leaving 12 bases between them. From germline, CDR1 is SQVTM and CDR2 ANQGSEA. DNA of the CDR3: TGCAGCGCCGCGACCAACATGAACACTGAAGCTTTCTTT. Protein: CSAATNMNTEAFF.

At least ten counts were recorded for this clonotype. The rearrangement uses TRBV21-1 and TRBJ1-5; the tabulated D call, TRBD1, remains unverified against the DNA. TRBV21-1 is a pseudogene locus. This CDR3 is 17 amino acids long. Here the CDR3 DNA reads TGTGCCAGCACCCGTCACCCCCCCCAGGACGGCAATCAGCCCCAGCATTTT. As protein: CASTRHPPQDGNQPQHF.

In its sample, this clonotype was seen many times. The chain has TRBV6-2 or TRBV6-3 and TRBJ2-7, with 9 bases identical to TRBD1. Germline V CDR1 and CDR2: MNHEY, SVGEGT. CDR3 length: 14 amino acids. The J segment lost 1 base and the V segment lost 9 bases, leaving 7 bases of the junction unmatched. The CDR3 nucleotides read TGTGCCAGTCTAACCGGGACAGGGTCCTACGAGCAGTACTTC. It specifies CASLTGTGSYEQYF.

There are many counts of this clonotype. The rearrangement links TRBV5-1 to TRBJ2-7, with 9 bases lining up with TRBD2. Germline V gives CDR1 SGHRS, CDR2 YFSETQ. V was clipped by 9 bases and J by 3 bases; unmatched bases: 10. The length of the CDR3 is 14 residues. The CDR3 sequence: CATPRREGGYEQYF. CDR3 DNA sequence: TGCGCCACTCCGAGGCGGGAGGGTGGCTACGAGCAGTACTTC.

The chain employs TRBV19 and TRBJ1-2; a possible D gene is TRBD1 (5 bases). CDR3 size: 15 residues. With 5 bases removed from V and 4 bases from J, the gap between germline ends came to 17 bases. Germline V gives CDR1 LNHDA, CDR2 SQIVND (reference sequence). The CDR3 DNA reads as TGTGCCAGTAGTCTCCCGACAGAGTCTTCCTATGGCTACACCTTC. Protein sequence: CASSLPTESSYGYTF.

The chain carries TRBV20-1 and TRBJ2-7; 12 bases align to TRBD2. The V segment lost 1 base and the J segment 2 bases; nucleotides outside the gene matches: 0. This CDR3 has 14 amino acids. Germline values: CDR1 DFQATT, CDR2 SNEGSKA (reference sequence). In DNA, the CDR3 is TGCAGTGCTAGAGGGACTAGCGGGACCTACGAGCAGTACTTC. It translates to CSARGTSGTYEQYF.

The chain carries TRBV6-2 or TRBV6-3 and TRBJ2-6; TRBD2 aligns across 8 bases. Germline V gene sequence: CDR1 MNHEY, CDR2 SVGEGT. V was clipped by 6 bases and J by 2 bases; unmatched bases: 12. This CDR3 comprises 18 residues. CDR3 region: CASRARGLGETGANVLTF. CDR3 in DNA: TGTGCCAGCAGAGCTCGGGGACTAGGGGAGACTGGGGCCAACGTCCTGACTTTC.

This clonotype was seen ten or more times. The rearrangement links TRBV5-1 to TRBJ2-2; 10 bases match TRBD1. V lost 1 base, J lost 2 bases, and 8 bases stayed unmatched. The CDR3 has 18 residues. The germline V gene has CDR1 SGHRS and CDR2 YFSETQ. The CDR3 DNA sequence: TGCGCCAGCAGCTTGAAAGGGACAGGGGCGGCAAACACCGGGGAGCTGTTTTTT. It codes for CASSLKGTGAANTGELFF.

The V and J genes are TRBV4-1 and TRBJ2-1; 8 positions agree with TRBD2. This CDR3 spans 15 amino acids. The trim removed 4 bases at V and 6 bases at J, leaving 8 bases unmatched. Germline CDR1 reads MGHRA; CDR2 reads YSYEKL. CDR3 sequence (DNA): TGCGCCAGCAGCCCCCGAGAGACTAGCGCCAATGAGCAGTTCTTC. Translated, it gives CASSPRETSANEQFF.

This clonotype was counted between two and nine times. The rearrangement links TRBV14 to TRBJ2-3, with D possibly being TRBD1 (5 bases). CDR3 size: 15 residues. Germline V gene data show CDR1 as SGHDN and CDR2 as FVKESK. The ends were cut back, 0 bases at V and 8 bases at J, with 15 bases in the middle. In DNA form, the CDR3 reads TGTGCCAGCAGCCAAGATTGGGAACAGGCCGGTACGCAGTATTTT. This encodes CASSQDWEQAGTQYF.

This clonotype was recorded a few times. The V gene is TRBV3-1, the J gene TRBJ2-1; D is unclear. Trimming left V 3 bases short and J 1 base short, with 7 bases between. CDR1 and CDR2 from the germline V gene are LGHDT and YNNKEL (reference sequence). The CDR3 extends over 14 amino acids. The CDR3 sequence is CASSHPVSYNEQFF. The CDR3 nucleotides read TGTGCCAGCAGCCATCCAGTTTCCTACAATGAGCAGTTCTTC.

This clonotype was seen repeatedly, ten times or more. The rearrangement links TRBV15 to TRBJ1-5; TRBD1 aligns across 9 bases. V trimming: 6 bases; J trimming: 4 bases; junction bases outside the gene matches: 13. The CDR3 has 17 amino acids. CDR1 and CDR2 from the germline V gene are LNHNV and YYDKDF (reference sequence). The chain's CDR3 is CATRDLLTGGANQPQHF. The CDR3 DNA is TGTGCCACCAGAGACCTCCTTACAGGGGGCGCGAATCAGCCCCAGCATTTT.

The chain is built from TRBV3-1 and TRBJ1-1; no reliable D call. CDR1 LGHDT and CDR2 YNNKEL come from the germline V gene (reference sequence). The CDR3 consists of 14 residues. V was pared by 1 base and J by 2 bases, with 8 bases between. CDR3 bases: TGTGCCAGCAGCCAAGTAGCGGGAAACACTGAAGCTTTCTTT. Encoded protein: CASSQVAGNTEAFF.

This clonotype has at least ten counts. The chain has TRBV29-1 and TRBJ2-1; possibly TRBD1 for D (5 bases). Germline CDR1 reads SQVTM; CDR2 reads ANQGSEA. The CDR3 is made up of 12 amino acids. The V end lost 4 bases, the J end lost 9 bases, and 13 bases lay between the germline ends. The CDR3 is CSVGGPGPEQFF. As DNA, the CDR3 is TGCAGCGTTGGGGGCCCCGGACCTGAGCAGTTCTTC.

This clonotype was seen at least ten times. The chain carries TRBV5-4 and TRBJ1-3; TRBD1 agrees at 7 bases. CDR1 and CDR2 from the germline V gene are SGHNT and YYREEE (reference sequence). J lost 0 bases, V lost 5 bases, and 5 bases had no gene match. The CDR3 extends over 15 amino acids. The CDR3 sequence: CASSSDRASGNTIYF. The CDR3 DNA reads as TGTGCCAGCAGTTCCGACAGGGCCTCTGGAAACACCATATATTTT. Together with reference TRBV5-4 and TRBJ1-3, the CDR3 gives the full variable domain: ETGVTQSPTHLIKTRGQQVTLRCSSQSGHNTVSWYQQALGQGPQFIFQYYREEENGRGNFPPRFSGLQFPNYSSELNVNALELDDSALYLCASSSDRASGNTIYFGEGSWLTVV.

This clonotype was recorded a few times. The chain carries TRBV6-5 and TRBJ1-2; TRBD1 agrees at 11 bases. Germline CDR1 is MNHEY and CDR2 is SVGAGI. Trimming took 3 bases from V and 4 from J; bases not matched to a gene: 7. The CDR3 covers 16 residues. The CDR3: CASSYLRTGGGYGYTF. CDR3 coding DNA: TGTGCCAGCAGTTATCTACGGACAGGGGGCGGCTATGGCTACACCTTC.

This clonotype was detected many times. The rearrangement links TRBV7-2 to TRBJ2-4; 9 nucleotides agree with TRBD2. The germline V gene encodes CDR1 SGHTA and CDR2 FQGNSA. With V trimmed by 1 base and J by 6 bases, 10 bases remained unmatched. The CDR3 is 17 amino acids. The CDR3 spells CASSLGGSGRRRNIQYF. The CDR3 region has the DNA TGTGCCAGCAGCTTAGGGGGTAGCGGGAGACGCAGAAACATTCAGTACTTC. Full variable domain (missing parts from reference TRBV7-2 and TRBJ2-4): GAGVSQSPSNKVTEKGKDVELRCDPISGHTALYWYRQSLGQGLEFLIYFQGNSAPDKSGLPSDRFSAERTGGSVSTLTIQRTQQEDSAVYLCASSLGGSGRRRNIQYFGAGTRLSVL.

This clonotype has just a few counts. J is TRBJ2-7 and V is TRBV4-1; 9 positions match TRBD1. With V trimmed by 3 bases and J by 3 bases, 3 bases remained unmatched. Germline assignment: CDR1 MGHRA and CDR2 YSYEKL. CDR3 length equals 14 residues. CDR3 loop: CASSHLTGGYEQYF. In nucleotides, the CDR3 is TGCGCCAGCAGCCACCTGACAGGGGGCTACGAGCAGTACTTC.

This clonotype was detected many times. This CDR3 reads CASRTGTSSTDTQYF. The CDR3 coding sequence is TGTGCCAGCAGGACCGGGACTAGCAGCACAGATACGCAGTATTTT. The chain is built from TRBV3-1 and TRBJ2-3, with TRBD2 matching 9 bases. CDR3 length: 15 amino acids. After removal of 6 bases from V and 0 bases from J, the junction contained 4 bases not matched to a gene. The V gene's germline CDR1 is LGHDT and CDR2 YNNKEL (reference sequence).

This clonotype was detected ten times or more. The chain combines TRBV11-2 with TRBJ2-3, with D perhaps TRBD2 (5 bases). Germline CDR1 and CDR2: SGHAT and FQNNGV. CDR3 length: 16 amino acids. Trimming removed 0 bases at V and 4 bases at J, with 14 bases between. The CDR3 DNA sequence: TGTGCCAGCAGCTTAGATGGAGGAAGACCGCCAGATACGCAGTATTTT. Translation gives CASSLDGGRPPDTQYF.

The chain combines TRBV6-1 with TRBJ2-7; D is possibly TRBD1 (6 bases). The V end was cut by 7 bases, the J end by 3 bases, with 16 bases between. The CDR3 totals 14 residues. Looked up from germline, CDR1 is MNHNS and CDR2 is SASEGT. As DNA, the CDR3 is TGTGCCAGCAACCAAGGGGACATCGACTACGAGCAGTACTTC. The encoded protein is CASNQGDIDYEQYF.

This chain uses TRBV4-1 with TRBJ2-2; TRBD2 agrees at 14 bases. The CDR3 length is 18 residues. Germline loops: CDR1 MGHRA, CDR2 YSYEKL. V was clipped by 3 bases and J by 5 bases; unmatched bases: 8. The CDR3 here is CASSQAGLAGVKTGELFF. CDR3 DNA sequence: TGCGCCAGCAGCCAGGCGGGACTAGCGGGAGTAAAGACCGGGGAGCTGTTTTTT.